The 32 T cell receptor beta chains below were found in one sample sequenced in a study of T cells after posttransplantation cyclophosphamide. A marrow graft followed busulfan-fludarabine conditioning, with cyclophosphamide on days +3 and +4. TCRdb's copy holds only in-frame clones and misses some; the assay was immunoSEQ multiplex PCR. The table lists more than 10,000 clones, approximately 80% of them singletons. The sample was PBMCs, taken more than 1,700 days after allogeneic stem cell transplant with posttransplant cyclophosphamide. The receptors here all came from a female patient aged 45-60 years who received an allogeneic stem cell transplant from a related donor, was CMV-positive, and had no GVHD. Some T cells may be provided by the graft donor.

The chain carries TRBV27 and TRBJ2-7; D is unclear. This CDR3 has 14 residues. The V gene lost 6 bases and the J gene lost 3 bases, with 15 bases spanning the gap. Per germline, CDR1 MNHEY and CDR2 SMNVEV (reference sequence). The CDR3 DNA sequence: TGTGCCAGCAGCCCCCAGCAGGCCTACTACGAGCAGTACTTC. Translating it yields CASSPQQAYYEQYF.

The chain has TRBV5-1 and TRBJ2-4; tentative D call: TRBD2 (5 bases). The CDR3 contains 15 residues. Trimming removed 4 bases from V and 6 bases from J, with 17 bases in between. Germline CDR1 and CDR2: SGHRS and YFSETQ. The CDR3 DNA follows: TGCGCCAGCAGCCCATCCGAGGACTGGGGAAACATTCAGTACTTC. Encoded protein: CASSPSEDWGNIQYF.

The chain carries TRBV14 and TRBJ2-7; D is ambiguous. V was clipped by 4 bases and J by 6 bases, with 10 bases between them. CDR1 is SGHDN and CDR2 is FVKESK in the germline V gene. The CDR3 is 12 residues long. The CDR3 coding sequence is TGTGCCAGCAGCCGCCGCTCCAGCGAGCAGTACTTC. Residues: CASSRRSSEQYF.

This chain joins TRBV10-3 and TRBJ1-5, with D unresolved. Germline CDR1 is ENHRY and CDR2 is SYGVKD. The germline V and J ends were trimmed by 2 bases and 2 bases, with 16 bases remaining between them. The CDR3 covers 17 residues. Here the CDR3 DNA reads TGTGCCATCAGTGAGCTAGGATCTTTGGAGGGCAATCAGCCCCAGCATTTT. Encoded protein: CAISELGSLEGNQPQHF.

J is TRBJ2-7 and V is TRBV9; 8 bases align to TRBD2. V was clipped by 4 bases and J by 3 bases; unmatched bases: 9. In germline, CDR1 is SGDLS, CDR2 YYNGEE. The length of the CDR3 is 15 residues. The CDR3, as DNA: TGTGCCAGCAGCCCTCGACTAGCGCCAGACTACGAGCAGTACTTC. Its protein is CASSPRLAPDYEQYF.

The V and J genes are TRBV28 and TRBJ2-2; 7 bases fit TRBD2. V lost 3 bases, J lost 3 bases, and 13 bases stayed unmatched. The CDR3 has 18 amino acids. CDR1 is MDHEN and CDR2 is SYDVKM in the germline V gene. The CDR3 sequence is CASSFPLRLLADTGELFF. The CDR3 coding sequence is TGTGCCAGCAGTTTTCCCCTCAGGTTGCTAGCGGACACCGGGGAGCTGTTTTTT.

The chain links TRBV28 to TRBJ1-1; TRBD1 agrees at 8 bases. The CDR3 has 17 amino acids. Per the germline V gene, CDR1 is MDHEN and CDR2 is SYDVKM. Losses at the gene ends were 3 bases for V and 8 bases for J; bases not matched to a gene: 17. The DNA for the CDR3 is TGTGCCAGCAGTTTTAATTTCGGGACAGGTTCACCGGGGGAAGCTTTCTTT. It yields the protein CASSFNFGTGSPGEAFF.

The chain employs TRBV13 and TRBJ2-5; D call uncertain. Germline-derived CDR1 and CDR2 are PRHDT and FYEKMQ (reference sequence). The V end lost 1 base, the J end lost 4 bases, and 7 bases lay between the germline ends. The CDR3 covers 13 residues. The CDR3 loop reads CASSLARGETQYF. CDR3 coding DNA: TGTGCCAGCAGCTTAGCCAGAGGAGAGACCCAGTACTTC.

The chain joins TRBV30 to TRBJ1-1; weak D call: TRBD1 (5 bases). Germline V gene data show CDR1 as GTSNPN and CDR2 as SVGIG (reference sequence). The CDR3 contains 13 residues. V gave up 0 bases and J gave up 3 bases, with 8 bases separating them. The CDR3 spells CAWSVARDTEAFF. The CDR3 bases are TGTGCCTGGAGTGTGGCCAGGGACACTGAAGCTTTCTTT.

The genes are TRBV27 and TRBJ2-3; 12 positions agree with TRBD2. With V trimmed by 5 bases and J by 6 bases, 9 bases remained unmatched. CDR1 and CDR2 from the germline V gene are MNHEY and SMNVEV (reference sequence). The CDR3 spans 16 residues. The CDR3 DNA is TGTGCCAGCAGTCCCTCGGGACTAGCGGGCTCTGATACGCAGTATTTT. It codes for CASSPSGLAGSDTQYF.

The chain combines TRBV6-1 with TRBJ2-7; maybe TRBD2 (6 bases). Germline lookup yields CDR1 MNHNS and CDR2 SASEGT. Trimming stripped 4 bases from V and 9 bases from J, with 13 bases between. The CDR3 sequence is 12 residues long. This chain's CDR3 is CASSAPSVVQYF. CDR3 DNA: TGTGCCAGCAGTGCCCCTAGCGTCGTGCAGTACTTC.

The chain carries TRBV2 and TRBJ1-2; tentatively, D is TRBD1 (6 bases). Trimming left V 2 bases short and J 5 bases short, with 9 bases between. The CDR3 extends over 13 amino acids. The germline gives CDR1 SNHLY, CDR2 FYNNEI. The chain's CDR3 is CASSEQGQYGYTF. The CDR3 DNA sequence: TGTGCCAGCAGTGAACAGGGACAATATGGCTACACCTTC.

J is TRBJ1-5 and V is TRBV19; D might be TRBD1 (5 bases). Germline V gives CDR1 LNHDA, CDR2 SQIVND (reference sequence). The CDR3 has 14 amino acids. V was pared by 6 bases and J by 5 bases, with 14 bases between. The DNA for the CDR3 is TGTGCCAGTAGCCCCGACAGCTACTATCAGCCCCAGCATTTT. Translating gives CASSPDSYYQPQHF.

The V gene is TRBV5-4, the J gene TRBJ1-1; D gene unclear. V dropped 0 bases and J dropped 1 base, with 7 bases sitting between them. The germline V gene encodes CDR1 SGHNT and CDR2 YYREEE (reference sequence). This CDR3 spans 14 amino acids. In nucleotides, the CDR3 is TGTGCCAGCAGCTTGGGGCAGGCGAACACTGAAGCTTTCTTT. Its protein is CASSLGQANTEAFF.

The V and J genes are TRBV5-4 and TRBJ2-5; weak D call: TRBD1 (5 bases). V dropped 2 bases and J dropped 4 bases, with 12 bases sitting between them. The CDR3 is 14 amino acids. Germline assignment: CDR1 SGHNT and CDR2 YYREEE (reference sequence). The CDR3 is CASSLTGARETQYF. In DNA form, the CDR3 reads TGTGCCAGCAGCTTAACAGGAGCTCGAGAGACCCAGTACTTC.

This chain uses TRBV27 with TRBJ1-5, with D possibly TRBD1 on 6 matching bases. The germline CDR1 and CDR2 sequences are MNHEY and SMNVEV (reference sequence). This CDR3 is built from 15 residues. V lost 7 bases and J 4 bases, leaving 17 bases between the germline ends. The CDR3 region has the DNA TGTGCCAGCAAAAAAGGGGGGGGGCGGAATCAGCCCCAGCATTTT. Its translation is CASKKGGGRNQPQHF.

CDR3 amino acids: CASSEGDETQYF. CDR3 sequence (DNA): TGTGCCAGTAGTGAAGGGGATGAGACCCAGTACTTC. This rearrangement joins TRBV19 to TRBJ2-5, with D tentatively TRBD1 (5 bases). Germline-derived CDR1 and CDR2 are LNHDA and SQIVND (reference sequence). V was clipped by 5 bases and J by 5 bases, with 9 bases between them. This CDR3 has 12 residues.

The gene calls are TRBV5-1 and TRBJ2-3; TRBD2 agrees at 9 bases. The junction had 8 bases not matched to a gene; V was cut back by 0 bases and J by 6 bases. Germline V gene data show CDR1 as SGHRS and CDR2 as YFSETQ. This CDR3 is built from 16 residues. CDR3 in DNA: TGCGCCAGCAGCTTGGTTGGCGGGAGGGCAGGGGATACGCAGTATTTT. It encodes CASSLVGGRAGDTQYF.

The CDR3 DNA follows: TGTGCCAGCGGCGATACGCAGTATTTT. It encodes CASGDTQYF. The V call is TRBV9, the J call TRBJ2-3, with D uncertain. Germline loops: CDR1 SGDLS, CDR2 YYNGEE. CDR3 length equals 9 residues. V was cut by 7 bases and J by 6 bases, with 3 bases left in between.

This chain links TRBV18 with TRBJ2-1; 7 bases map to TRBD2. Germline trimming cut 1 base from V and 7 bases from J; bases unmatched to any gene: 10. The germline gives CDR1 KGHSH, CDR2 LQKENI. The CDR3 contains 16 residues. This chain's CDR3 is CASSPHHGRMGNEQFF. The CDR3 DNA reads as TGTGCCAGCTCACCACACCACGGGAGGATGGGTAATGAGCAGTTCTTC.

The genes are TRBV5-4 and TRBJ2-1; 10 bases are a match to TRBD2. The J segment lost 6 bases and the V segment lost 0 bases, leaving 3 bases of the junction unmatched. CDR3 length: 15 amino acids. Germline CDR1 and CDR2: SGHNT and YYREEE (reference sequence). The CDR3 spells CASSLGASGSNEQFF. The CDR3 region has the DNA TGTGCCAGCAGCTTGGGGGCTAGCGGGAGCAATGAGCAGTTCTTC.

This chain uses TRBV5-4 with TRBJ2-2, with 8 bases that match TRBD2. This CDR3 region has 16 residues. The germline V gene encodes CDR1 SGHNT and CDR2 YYREEE (reference sequence). The V and J ends lost 9 bases and 7 bases, in that order; junction bases with no gene match: 17. Written as DNA, the CDR3 is TGTGCCACATACTCCGGGGGGCCTAGCGGGTACGGGGAGCTGTTTTTT. Amino acids: CATYSGGPSGYGELFF.

J is TRBJ1-1 and V is TRBV10-1; D is possibly TRBD1 (6 bases). Trimming removed 0 bases at V and 1 base at J, with 12 bases between. Germline CDR1 WNHNN, CDR2 SYGVQD (reference sequence). The CDR3 contains 16 residues. CDR3: CASSESGEGQNTEAFF. The CDR3 region has the DNA TGCGCCAGCAGTGAGTCGGGGGAGGGACAGAACACTGAAGCTTTCTTT.

This clone is categorized as medium-sized. The chain is built from TRBV21-1 and TRBJ1-5; the D call of TRBD1 is as the table states it, not checked on the DNA. TRBV21-1 is annotated as a pseudogene. The CDR3 sequence is 13 residues long. In DNA, the CDR3 is TGTGCCAGACACAGGGGCCCCGTTCAGCCCCAGCATTTT. This encodes CARHRGPVQPQHF.

The chain combines TRBV30 with TRBJ1-2; 7 nucleotides match TRBD1. CDR3 length equals 13 residues. With 4 bases clipped from V and 8 bases from J, the junction kept 10 bases outside the gene matches. Looked up from germline, CDR1 is GTSNPN and CDR2 is SVGIG (reference sequence). DNA of the CDR3: TGTGCCTGGAACAGGGGCCTATCAGAGGGCTACACCTTC. This translates into CAWNRGLSEGYTF.

This clone showed up just once. The CDR3 coding sequence is TGTGCCAGCAGTGAAAGCCTAGCGGGGAACACCGGGGAGCTGTTTTTT. As protein: CASSESLAGNTGELFF. The chain combines TRBV2 with TRBJ2-2; 8 nucleotides match TRBD2. V lost 2 bases, J lost 1 base, and 3 bases stayed unmatched. The CDR3 length is 16 residues. Germline V CDR1 and CDR2: SNHLY, FYNNEI.

This clone was detected a few times. This chain joins TRBV7-6 and TRBJ2-1, with TRBD2 as a possible D gene (6 bases). This CDR3 is 14 amino acids long. The V and J ends lost 0 bases and 9 bases respectively, with 12 bases between them. The germline gives CDR1 SGHVS, CDR2 FNYEAQ. CDR3 nucleotide sequence: TGTGCCAGCAGCTTAGCCGGGACTCCAGCTGAGCAGTTCTTC. Translation: CASSLAGTPAEQFF.

The chain is built from TRBV5-4 and TRBJ1-4; a possible D gene is TRBD1 (5 bases). The CDR3 sequence is 14 residues long. Trimming left V 2 bases short and J 7 bases short, with 12 bases between. Germline-derived CDR1 and CDR2 are SGHNT and YYREEE (reference sequence). The CDR3 reads CASSLRQGGEKLFF. CDR3 nucleotide sequence: TGTGCCAGCAGCTTAAGGCAGGGTGGTGAAAAACTGTTTTTT. The complete variable domain, with remaining parts taken from reference TRBV5-4 and TRBJ1-4, reads ETGVTQSPTHLIKTRGQQVTLRCSSQSGHNTVSWYQQALGQGPQFIFQYYREEENGRGNFPPRFSGLQFPNYSSELNVNALELDDSALYLCASSLRQGGEKLFFGSGTQLSVL.

This chain uses TRBV7-9 with TRBJ1-1, with TRBD1 matching 9 bases. The CDR3 extends over 14 amino acids. Per germline, CDR1 SEHNR and CDR2 FQNEAQ (reference sequence). V lost 3 bases, J lost 4 bases, and 3 bases stayed unmatched. This CDR3 is CASSFSQGATEAFF. The CDR3, as DNA: TGTGCCAGCAGCTTCTCACAGGGGGCCACTGAAGCTTTCTTT.

This chain joins TRBV5-4 and TRBJ2-2; D is perhaps TRBD1 (6 bases). With 0 bases removed from V and 4 bases from J, the gap between germline ends came to 10 bases. The CDR3 contains 15 residues. In germline, CDR1 is SGHNT, CDR2 YYREEE (reference sequence). The DNA for the CDR3 is TGTGCCAGCAGCTTGGACGGACAGATCACCGGGGAGCTGTTTTTT. It yields the protein CASSLDGQITGELFF.

The genes are TRBV7-9 and TRBJ1-2; 9 nucleotides align to TRBD1. V was clipped by 6 bases and J by 6 bases; unmatched bases: 5. Germline V gene sequence: CDR1 SEHNR, CDR2 FQNEAQ (reference sequence). The CDR3 totals 13 residues. CDR3 amino acids: CASRTGTGHGYTF. The DNA of the CDR3 is TGTGCCAGCAGAACCGGGACAGGGCATGGCTACACCTTC.

CDR3 sequence (DNA): TGCGCCAGCAGTCAACCCTTAGCGGGTGTGGCGAATGAGCAGTTCTTC. As protein: CASSQPLAGVANEQFF. The chain employs TRBV23-1 and TRBJ2-1; 7 bases agree with TRBD2. TRBV23-1 is an open reading frame, and its role is uncertain. J lost 7 bases, V lost 2 bases, and 11 bases had no gene match. This CDR3 has 16 amino acids.